Below are 15 T cell receptor beta chains sequenced from a single sample in a study of brain T cells in children with intractable seizures. Assay: immunoSEQ multiplex PCR; the TCRdb copy retains only in-frame clones and omits some. The sample shows about 340,000 clones, over 90% of them seen only once. The time point here: blood from clinic visit 5 months post-surgery; TSC patient then seizure free. The sequenced sample was peripheral blood, obtained about 5 months after surgery. The receptors stem from a boy in the first two years of life with tuberous sclerosis and intractable seizures.

The chain joins TRBV27 to TRBJ2-7, with D maybe TRBD1 (6 bases). This CDR3 contains 15 residues. Trimming took 5 bases from V and 2 from J, leaving 16 bases between them. The germline CDR1 and CDR2 sequences are MNHEY and SMNVEV (reference sequence). CDR3 amino acids: CASSHPTQGTYEQYF. The DNA for the CDR3 is TGTGCCAGCAGTCACCCTACACAGGGCACCTACGAGCAGTACTTC.

This chain links TRBV9 with TRBJ2-3; TRBD2 matches at 8 bases. The germline V gene encodes CDR1 SGDLS and CDR2 YYNGEE. The trim removed 4 bases at V and 2 bases at J, leaving 9 bases unmatched. This CDR3 region has 16 residues. The CDR3 reads CASSSGLAPPTDTQYF. The DNA of the CDR3 is TGTGCCAGCAGCTCCGGACTAGCCCCCCCCACAGATACGCAGTATTTT.

About this clone: At one of its ends the junction is not consistent with the germline gene, which may arise from a read error. The chain uses TRBV5-1 and TRBJ2-1, with unresolved D. The V gene's germline CDR1 is SGHRS and CDR2 YFSETQ. CDR3 length equals 14 residues. The CDR3 reads CASSLEAEYTEQFF. The CDR3 DNA reads as TGCGCCAGCAGCTTGGAGGCTGAGTACACTGAGCAGTTCTTC. Drawing the rest from reference TRBV5-1 and TRBJ2-1, the complete variable domain is KAGVTQTPRYLIKTRGQQVTLSCSPISGHRSVSWYQQTPGQGLQFLFEYFSETQRNKGNFPGRFSGRQFSNSRSEMNVSTLELGDSALYLCASSLEAEYTEQFFGPGTRLTVL.

The rearrangement joins TRBV5-8 to TRBJ2-7, with TRBD2 matching 7 bases. The V and J ends lost 4 bases and 3 bases, in that order; junction bases with no gene match: 10. The CDR3 extends over 15 amino acids. Germline values: CDR1 SGHTS, CDR2 YDEGEE. In DNA, the CDR3 is TGTGCCAGCAGCCGACTAGCTACAAACTACTACGAGCAGTACTTC. Residues: CASSRLATNYYEQYF.

The chain employs TRBV6-4 and TRBJ1-1; 7 bases fit TRBD1. Germline loops: CDR1 MRHNA, CDR2 SNTAGT. This CDR3 is built from 17 residues. J gave up 4 bases and V 0 bases, and 11 bases lay outside the gene matches. CDR3 sequence: CASSDSVWEGAFTEAFF. Here the CDR3 DNA reads TGTGCCAGCAGTGACTCAGTTTGGGAGGGGGCGTTCACTGAAGCTTTCTTT.

The gene calls are TRBV9 and TRBJ2-6; 10 bases align to TRBD1. This CDR3 comprises 21 residues. V shed 2 bases and J 0 bases; nucleotides not matched to a gene: 14. CDR1 SGDLS and CDR2 YYNGEE come from the germline V gene. This chain's CDR3 is CASSVASPSGTGDSGANVLTF. The CDR3 DNA follows: TGTGCCAGCAGCGTCGCTTCACCTTCCGGGACAGGGGACTCTGGGGCCAACGTCCTGACTTTC. The full variable domain, rest sourced from reference TRBV9 and TRBJ2-6, is DSGVTQTPKHLITATGQRVTLRCSPRSGDLSVYWYQQSLDQGLQFLIQYYNGEERAKGNILERFSAQQFPDLHSELNLSSLELGDSALYFCASSVASPSGTGDSGANVLTFGAGSRLTVL.

In this sample, this clone turned up a few times. The V call is TRBV15, the J call TRBJ2-5; 8 bases align to TRBD1. Germline V lookup: CDR1 LNHNV, CDR2 YYDKDF (reference sequence). With V trimmed by 3 bases and J by 0 bases, 6 bases remained unmatched. This CDR3 region has 16 residues. In DNA, the CDR3 is TGTGCCACCAGCAGTTACCGGGACAGGCACCAAGAGACCCAGTACTTC. Translation: CATSSYRDRHQETQYF.

The V call is TRBV5-1, the J call TRBJ1-1; 9 bases map to TRBD1. CDR3 length equals 17 residues. Germline CDR1 is SGHRS and CDR2 is YFSETQ. V was clipped by 0 bases and J by 0 bases; unmatched bases: 6. The CDR3 nucleotides read TGCGCCAGCAGCTTGGAACCGGGACAGGGTATGAACACTGAAGCTTTCTTT. This encodes CASSLEPGQGMNTEAFF.

CDR3 bases: TGCGCCAGCAGCCTACGACCGAACACCGGGGAGCTGTTTTTT. Residues: CASSLRPNTGELFF. The J gene is TRBJ2-2, the V gene TRBV5-1; D unclear. Germline assignment: CDR1 SGHRS and CDR2 YFSETQ. The CDR3 runs 14 residues. V was shortened by 4 bases and J by 0 bases, with 7 bases between the two germline ends.

The J gene is TRBJ2-2, the V gene TRBV5-6; D not certain. Germline lookup yields CDR1 SGHDT and CDR2 YYEEEE. This CDR3 contains 11 residues. The V end lost 4 bases, the J end lost 11 bases, and 9 bases lay between the germline ends. This CDR3 reads CASSRDDELFF. The DNA for the CDR3 is TGTGCCAGCAGCCGTGATGACGAGCTGTTTTTT.

The CDR3 reads CASSWGTTSYNEQFF. The CDR3 nucleotides read TGTGCCAGCAGCTGGGGGACAACTTCCTACAATGAGCAGTTCTTC. This sequence joins TRBV5-6 and TRBJ2-1; perhaps TRBD1 as D (6 bases). Trimming cost V 3 bases and J 1 base, with 11 bases left between them. The germline gives CDR1 SGHDT, CDR2 YYEEEE. The CDR3 spans 15 residues.

There are a few counts of this clone. The CDR3 sequence: CASSKGPGTGYHQPQHF. DNA for the CDR3: TGTGCCAGCAGCAAAGGGCCGGGGACAGGGTATCATCAGCCCCAGCATTTT. V usage is TRBV21-1 and J usage is TRBJ1-5; the table's D gene call, TRBD1, was not cross checked with the DNA. TRBV21-1 is assigned pseudogene status. This CDR3 comprises 17 residues.

This chain joins TRBV30 and TRBJ2-5, with TRBD2 identical over 10 bases. The germline V gene has CDR1 GTSNPN and CDR2 SVGIG (reference sequence). Trimming took 5 bases from V and 4 from J; bases not matched to a gene: 4. This CDR3 is 13 amino acids long. The CDR3 coding sequence is TGTGCCTGGGGACTAGCGGTCCCAGAGACCCAGTACTTC. It codes for CAWGLAVPETQYF.

On this clone: Sequence at one end of the junction differs from germline and may be a read error. The chain uses TRBV10-3 and TRBJ2-7; 8 nucleotides line up with TRBD1. This CDR3 spans 14 amino acids. Germline loops: CDR1 ENHRY, CDR2 SYGVKD. The CDR3 loop reads CAIMGKTGTGSFYF. The DNA of the CDR3 is TGTGCCATCATGGGGAAGACCGGGACAGGTTCCTTTTATTTC.

This sequence joins TRBV5-4 and TRBJ2-5; possibly TRBD1 or TRBD2 for D (5 bases each). The CDR3 contains 13 residues. Trimming stripped 1 base from V and 6 bases from J, with 10 bases between. The V gene's germline CDR1 is SGHNT and CDR2 YYREEE (reference sequence). For the CDR3, the DNA is TGTGCCAGCAGCTTGCAGAGGGGACAGACCCAGTACTTC. As protein: CASSLQRGQTQYF.